One sample yielded the 15 T cell receptor beta chains listed below, sequenced in a study of Ad26.COV2.S vaccination and SARS-CoV-2 variants. Using immunoSEQ multiplex PCR, the repertoire was profiled, and TCRdb retains in-frame clones only, with some absent. The sample shows over 400,000 clones, approximately 90% of them seen only once. This sample's treatment: around 19 received Ad26.COV2.S at low or high dose, single or two shots; roughly five received placebo; per-sample allocation not given. After the first vaccine or placebo injection, samples were drawn on day 63. The source was peripheral blood, collected in a trial of Ad26.COV2.S vaccine versus placebo. The receptors were sampled from a person aged 18-60 years who received the Ad26.COV2.S COVID-19 vaccine or a placebo.

The J gene is TRBJ2-3, the V gene TRBV7-9; D possibly corresponds to TRBD2 (5 bases). The V gene's germline CDR1 is SEHNR and CDR2 FQNEAQ (reference sequence). This CDR3 has 15 residues. Between the trimmed V and J ends, which lost 1 base and 2 bases, there was a span of 10 bases. CDR3 nucleotide sequence: TGTGCCAGCAGCTTAGTCTCCGGGATCACAGATACGCAGTATTTT. Protein product: CASSLVSGITDTQYF. Supplemented by reference TRBV7-9 and TRBJ2-3, the full variable domain reads DTGVSQNPRHKITKRGQNVTFRCDPISEHNRLYWYRQTLGQGPEFLTYFQNEAQLEKSRLLSDRFSAERPKGSFSTLEIQRTEQGDSAMYLCASSLVSGITDTQYFGPGTRLTVL.

This chain uses TRBV13 with TRBJ2-3; 7 bases fit TRBD2. Trimming at V came to 3 bases and at J to 0 bases, leaving 3 bases not matched to a gene. The CDR3 spans 15 residues. Per the germline V gene, CDR1 is PRHDT and CDR2 is FYEKMQ (reference sequence). CDR3 nucleotide sequence: TGTGCCAGCAGCTTTCCTAGCGGAAGCACAGATACGCAGTATTTT. Translated, it gives CASSFPSGSTDTQYF.

V and J are TRBV5-1 and TRBJ2-1; 7 positions match TRBD2. The CDR3 is made up of 14 amino acids. V dropped 5 bases and J dropped 3; count of bases not matched to a gene: 5. Per germline, CDR1 SGHRS and CDR2 YFSETQ. CDR3 protein: CASRHGEGYNEQFF. Here the CDR3 DNA reads TGCGCCAGCAGACACGGGGAGGGCTACAATGAGCAGTTCTTC.

This chain joins TRBV9 and TRBJ2-1, with 12 bases identical to TRBD2. The junction had 3 bases not matched to a gene; V was cut back by 4 bases and J by 4 bases. Germline-derived CDR1 and CDR2 are SGDLS and YYNGEE. This CDR3 region has 15 residues. The DNA of the CDR3 is TGTGCCAGCAGCCCTAGCGGGGGGGTTTACAATGAGCAGTTCTTC. Encoded protein: CASSPSGGVYNEQFF.

This clone was detected once. The V call is TRBV18, the J call TRBJ2-2, with 9 bases lining up with TRBD1. The CDR3 sequence is 15 residues long. The trim removed 3 bases at V and 3 bases at J, leaving 2 bases unmatched. The V gene's germline CDR1 is KGHSH and CDR2 LQKENI. The CDR3 loop reads CASSPNRGHTGELFF. The CDR3 coding sequence is TGTGCCAGCTCACCTAACAGGGGGCACACCGGGGAGCTGTTTTTT.

The J gene is TRBJ1-1, the V gene TRBV7-9; 7 bases match TRBD1. Losses at the gene ends were 5 bases for V and 3 bases for J; bases not matched to a gene: 6. In germline, CDR1 is SEHNR, CDR2 FQNEAQ (reference sequence). This CDR3 has 14 amino acids. The CDR3 region has the DNA TGTGCCAGCAGCCAGACAGGGTTAGACACTGAAGCTTTCTTT. This encodes CASSQTGLDTEAFF.

This sequence joins TRBV12-3 or TRBV12-4 and TRBJ1-2, with TRBD1 as a possible D gene (6 bases). The CDR3 covers 13 residues. V lost 8 bases and J 5 bases, leaving 15 bases between the germline ends. DNA of the CDR3: TGTGCCAGCGGTCAGGGGCGCTTTTATGGCTACACCTTC. Its translation is CASGQGRFYGYTF.

V usage is TRBV21-1 and J usage is TRBJ1-5; the table assigns TRBD1, which was not confirmed against the DNA. TRBV21-1 is termed a pseudogene. The CDR3 totals 15 residues. CDR3 residues: CASSNRDRDFQPQHF. CDR3 DNA sequence: TGTGCCAGCAGCAACCGGGACAGAGATTTTCAGCCCCAGCATTTT.

The CDR3 DNA reads as TGCGCCAGCAGCTTGGAAGTGGGGGGAGGTCAAGAGACCCAGTACTTC. It specifies CASSLEVGGGQETQYF. V is TRBV5-1 and J is TRBJ2-5; a weak D match, TRBD2 (6 bases). Germline assignment: CDR1 SGHRS and CDR2 YFSETQ. V shed 0 bases and J shed 2 bases, with 14 bases lying between them. The CDR3 has 16 residues.

The J gene is TRBJ1-4, the V gene TRBV2; no definite D call. Trimming stripped 3 bases from V and 0 bases from J, with 17 bases between. The CDR3 sequence is 18 residues long. The germline V gene has CDR1 SNHLY and CDR2 FYNNEI. For the CDR3, the DNA is TGTGCCAGCAGTGATCAGGATTCCCTATCGTCAACTAATGAAAAACTGTTTTTT. Protein product: CASSDQDSLSSTNEKLFF.

This chain links TRBV28 with TRBJ2-7; 7 bases line up with TRBD2. Trimming removed 6 bases from V and 2 bases from J; junction bases left unmatched: 1. The CDR3 loop spans 12 amino acids. Germline V gene data show CDR1 as MDHEN and CDR2 as SYDVKM. The CDR3 sequence is CASRAGPYEQYF. The DNA for the CDR3 is TGTGCCAGCAGAGCGGGACCCTACGAGCAGTACTTC. The variable domain in full, completed from reference TRBV28 and TRBJ2-7, reads DVKVTQSSRYLVKRTGEKVFLECVQDMDHENMFWYRQDPGLGLRLIYFSYDVKMKEKGDIPEGYSVSREKKERFSLILESASTNQTSMYLCASRAGPYEQYFGPGTRLTVT.

The V and J genes are TRBV4-3 and TRBJ1-2; D may be TRBD1 (6 bases). This CDR3 is built from 15 residues. The germline CDR1 and CDR2 sequences are LGHNA and YSLEER. Trimming took off 4 bases at V and 5 bases at J, with 17 bases between the two ends. The CDR3 loop reads CASSPYLDRRYGYTF. DNA for the CDR3: TGCGCCAGCAGCCCATATCTGGACAGAAGATATGGCTACACCTTC.

The chain uses TRBV18 and TRBJ2-7, with 8 nucleotides matching TRBD2. The CDR3 consists of 16 residues. V shed 3 bases and J 2 bases; nucleotides not matched to a gene: 9. Germline lookup yields CDR1 KGHSH and CDR2 LQKENI. This CDR3 reads CASSPPGLSGAYEQYF. The CDR3 DNA follows: TGTGCCAGCTCACCCCCTGGGCTTAGCGGGGCCTACGAGCAGTACTTC.

This chain links TRBV5-4 with TRBJ2-1; 8 positions agree with TRBD1. V shed 0 bases and J 3 bases; nucleotides not matched to a gene: 5. Per the germline V gene, CDR1 is SGHNT and CDR2 is YYREEE (reference sequence). The CDR3 loop spans 16 amino acids. The CDR3 DNA sequence: TGTGCCAGCAGCTTGGTTGGACAGGGTCGCTACAATGAGCAGTTCTTC. It yields the protein CASSLVGQGRYNEQFF.

In its sample, this clone was seen once. The rearrangement links TRBV2 to TRBJ2-3; D is perhaps TRBD1 or TRBD2 (6 bases each). The V gene's germline CDR1 is SNHLY and CDR2 FYNNEI. The CDR3 consists of 15 residues. With 0 bases removed from V and 1 base from J, the gap between germline ends came to 8 bases. DNA for the CDR3: TGTGCCAGCAGTGAAGCGAGGGGGGGCACAGATACGCAGTATTTT. Its protein is CASSEARGGTDTQYF. Variable domain in full (rest from reference TRBV2 and TRBJ2-3): EPEVTQTPSHQVTQMGQEVILRCVPISNHLYFYWYRQILGQKVEFLVSFYNNEISEKSEIFDDQFSVERPDGSNFTLKIRSTKLEDSAMYFCASSEARGGTDTQYFGPGTRLTVL.